The next 15 T cell receptor beta chains were all read from a single sample in a study of T-cell memory formation after mild COVID-19. TCRdb reprocessed the 5' RACE reads via MiXCR and lists one record per CDR3 protein. Of approximately 580,000 distinct CDR3 sequences listed, roughly 22% are singletons. The material sequenced was PBMCs or a T cell subset sorted from them (not recorded which). All receptors derive from an adult woman who had mild COVID-19 (a few samples of this study predate the infection). Cell type and time point are not known.

The chain recombines TRBV4-2 with TRBJ1-5; possibly TRBD1 for D (6 bases). CDR1 and CDR2 (germline): LGHNA, YNFKEQ. The CDR3 consists of 16 residues. The V end lost 0 bases, the J end lost 7 bases, and 16 bases lay between the germline ends. CDR3 protein: CASSQDVLGGRQPQHF. The CDR3 DNA reads as TGTGCCAGCAGCCAAGATGTCTTGGGGGGCCGGCAGCCCCAGCATTTT.

This clonotype was found a few times. The chain carries TRBV21-1 and TRBJ2-1; the table's D call, TRBD2, has no DNA check behind it. TRBV21-1 is a known pseudogene. CDR3 length: 15 amino acids. The CDR3 sequence is CASRLGLAGVYEQFF. In DNA, the CDR3 is TGTGCCAGCAGACTGGGACTAGCGGGAGTGTATGAGCAGTTCTTC.

The V gene is TRBV6-4, the J gene TRBJ1-5; a weak D match, TRBD1 (5 bases). V was cut by 6 bases and J by 0 bases, with 12 bases left in between. CDR1 and CDR2 from the germline V gene are MRHNA and SNTAGT. This CDR3 spans 15 amino acids. The CDR3 protein is CASRQDFYSNQPQHF. CDR3 bases: TGTGCCAGCAGACAGGATTTCTATAGCAATCAGCCCCAGCATTTT.

The V and J genes are TRBV29-1 and TRBJ1-5; D is ambiguous. The CDR3 sequence is 14 residues long. V was clipped by 4 bases and J by 0 bases, with 10 bases between them. Germline loops: CDR1 SQVTM, CDR2 ANQGSEA. CDR3 sequence reads: CSVAGPDSNQPQHF. The CDR3 bases are TGCAGCGTTGCGGGTCCTGATAGCAATCAGCCCCAGCATTTT.

The genes are TRBV3-1 and TRBJ2-2; weak D call: TRBD2 (6 bases). The V end was cut by 4 bases, the J end by 5 bases, with 14 bases between. CDR1 and CDR2 from the germline V gene are LGHDT and YNNKEL (reference sequence). This CDR3 contains 15 residues. CDR3 DNA sequence: TGTGCCAGCAGCCCTCGGGCGGGATGGACCGGGGAGCTGTTTTTT. Its translation is CASSPRAGWTGELFF.

The J gene is TRBJ2-3, the V gene TRBV7-2, with no clear D. The CDR3 length is 13 residues. Trimming removed 5 bases at V and 5 bases at J, with 11 bases between. Germline V gene lookup returns CDR1 SGHTA and CDR2 FQGNSA. The CDR3 here is CASSRIPQDTQYF. The CDR3 DNA reads as TGTGCCAGCAGCCGTATCCCCCAAGATACGCAGTATTTT.

The rearrangement joins TRBV5-1 to TRBJ2-3; TRBD2 agrees at 13 bases. Germline lookup yields CDR1 SGHRS and CDR2 YFSETQ. V trimming: 4 bases; J trimming: 9 bases; junction bases outside the gene matches: 23. The CDR3 contains 20 residues. The CDR3, as DNA: TGCGCCAGCAGCCGCCGCCGAGGACTAGCGGGAGACCCGGGTGAGGCAACGCAGTATTTT. Translating it yields CASSRRRGLAGDPGEATQYF. Drawing the rest from reference TRBV5-1 and TRBJ2-3, the complete variable domain is KAGVTQTPRYLIKTRGQQVTLSCSPISGHRSVSWYQQTPGQGLQFLFEYFSETQRNKGNFPGRFSGRQFSNSRSEMNVSTLELGDSALYLCASSRRRGLAGDPGEATQYFGPGTRLTVL.

This clonotype was seen repeatedly, ten times or more. The chain joins TRBV18 to TRBJ2-5; D ambiguous. The CDR3 has 15 residues. Germline V gene data show CDR1 as KGHSH and CDR2 as LQKENI. With 0 bases removed from V and 5 bases from J, the gap between germline ends came to 13 bases. CDR3 amino acids: CASSPPHQLGETQYF. Here the CDR3 DNA reads TGTGCCAGCTCACCACCGCACCAACTCGGGGAGACCCAGTACTTC.

The chain links TRBV7-9 to TRBJ2-1; 8 bases align to TRBD2. Germline V gene sequence: CDR1 SEHNR, CDR2 FQNEAQ (reference sequence). The CDR3 consists of 14 residues. Losses at the gene ends were 0 bases for V and 8 bases for J; bases not matched to a gene: 3. The CDR3 region is CASSLAVGRDEQFF. CDR3 coding DNA: TGTGCCAGCAGCTTAGCGGTCGGGAGGGATGAGCAGTTCTTC.

V is TRBV12-3 or TRBV12-4 and J is TRBJ2-1; 14 bases map to TRBD2. The CDR3 length is 14 residues. With 5 bases clipped from V and 10 bases from J, the junction kept 4 bases outside the gene matches. In DNA, the CDR3 is TGTGCCAGCAGTAGACTAGCGGGAGGGCCCGAGCAGTTCTTC. The encoded protein is CASSRLAGGPEQFF.

The chain is built from TRBV20-1 and TRBJ1-1; 8 nucleotides match TRBD1. CDR1 DFQATT and CDR2 SNEGSKA come from the germline V gene (reference sequence). This CDR3 is built from 14 residues. The ends lost 3 bases at V and 6 bases at J; junction bases unmatched: 9. DNA of the CDR3: TGCAGTGCTAGGGTCCACAGGGGGAGGCCTGAAGCTTTCTTT. It codes for CSARVHRGRPEAFF.

V is TRBV12-3 or TRBV12-4 and J is TRBJ1-3; D uncertain. This CDR3 spans 13 amino acids. Trimming took 8 bases from V and 1 from J, leaving 9 bases between them. Here the CDR3 DNA reads TGTGCCAGCTTTATAAGGTCTGGAAACACCATATATTTT. Its translation is CASFIRSGNTIYF.

This CDR3 reads CASSQGDLWGTQYF. Written as DNA, the CDR3 is TGTGCCAGCAGCCAAGGGGACCTCTGGGGGACCCAGTACTTC. The rearrangement links TRBV14 to TRBJ2-5; D possibly matches TRBD1 or TRBD2 (5 bases each). Per the germline V gene, CDR1 is SGHDN and CDR2 is FVKESK. Trimming cost V 1 base and J 7 bases, with 13 bases left between them. There are 14 residues in the CDR3. Full variable domain (missing parts from reference TRBV14 and TRBJ2-5): EAGVTQFPSHSVIEKGQTVTLRCDPISGHDNLYWYRRVMGKEIKFLLHFVKESKQDESGMPNNRFLAERTGGTYSTLKVQPAELEDSGVYFCASSQGDLWGTQYFGPGTRLLVL.

This clonotype has just a few counts. The chain recombines TRBV4-2 with TRBJ2-5; TRBD2 matches 10 bases. After removal of 0 bases from V and 5 bases from J, the junction contained 6 bases not matched to a gene. Germline V CDR1 and CDR2: LGHNA, YNFKEQ. This CDR3 is 16 amino acids long. The CDR3 loop is CASSQEQQTSGETQYF. CDR3 coding DNA: TGTGCCAGCAGCCAAGAACAGCAGACTAGCGGGGAGACCCAGTACTTC.

This clonotype has just a few counts. The chain has TRBV5-5 and TRBJ2-1, with D uncertain. This CDR3 has 11 residues. In germline, CDR1 is SGHKS, CDR2 YYEKEE (reference sequence). V lost 4 bases and J lost 10, with 9 bases in between. The CDR3 bases are TGTGCCAGCAGCCCGAGAACCGAGCAGTTCTTC. Protein product: CASSPRTEQFF.